This entry concerns a single TCR beta chain. Its antigen is currently unknown. The CDR3 totals 14 residues. Germline V gene lookup returns CDR1 KGHDR and CDR2 SFDVKD. V dropped 1 base and J dropped 10 bases, with 13 bases sitting between them. Primed by a sample-barcoded 5' primer and a J-beta primer mix, a second PCR proceeded for about 6 to 11 cycles. TCRdb reanalysed the 5' RACE reads using MiXCR and keeps one entry per CDR3 protein. The table lists 900,000 to 950,000 distinct CDR3 sequences, just under 30% of them singletons. The source of the sample is a study of blood T cells in healthy people across ages. Study information: Capturing about one barcoded beta molecule per two T cells was achieved by template switching.

Study-wide findings and caveats: When one million T cells were used, diversity estimates were thought to be underestimates.

These records were also assigned to another study, of T cells of mothers and their children.

The gene calls are TRBV24-1 and TRBJ2-1, with D tentatively TRBD2 (5 bases). The specimen sequenced was blood. This receptor was taken from a woman between 40 and 55 years old in good health. CDR3 protein: CATSDLRGPGEQFF. CDR3 nucleotides: TGTGCCACCAGTGATTTAAGAGGCCCGGGGGAGCAGTTCTTC.